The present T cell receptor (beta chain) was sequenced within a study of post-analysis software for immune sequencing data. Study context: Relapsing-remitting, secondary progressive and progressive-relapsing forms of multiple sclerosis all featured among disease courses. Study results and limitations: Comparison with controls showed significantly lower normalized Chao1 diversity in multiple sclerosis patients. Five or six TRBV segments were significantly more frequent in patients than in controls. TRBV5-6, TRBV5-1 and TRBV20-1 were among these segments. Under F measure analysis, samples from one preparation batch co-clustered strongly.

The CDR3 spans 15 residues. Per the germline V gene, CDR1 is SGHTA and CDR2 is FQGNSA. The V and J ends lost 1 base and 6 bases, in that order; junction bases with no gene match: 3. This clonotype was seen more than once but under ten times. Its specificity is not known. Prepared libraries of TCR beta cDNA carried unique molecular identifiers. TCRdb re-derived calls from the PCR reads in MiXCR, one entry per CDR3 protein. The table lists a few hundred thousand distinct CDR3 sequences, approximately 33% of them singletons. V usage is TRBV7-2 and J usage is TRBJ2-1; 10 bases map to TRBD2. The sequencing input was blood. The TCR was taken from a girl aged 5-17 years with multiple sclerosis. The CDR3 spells CASSLEIAGGNEQFF. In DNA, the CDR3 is TGTGCCAGCAGCTTAGAGATAGCGGGGGGCAATGAGCAGTTCTTC.